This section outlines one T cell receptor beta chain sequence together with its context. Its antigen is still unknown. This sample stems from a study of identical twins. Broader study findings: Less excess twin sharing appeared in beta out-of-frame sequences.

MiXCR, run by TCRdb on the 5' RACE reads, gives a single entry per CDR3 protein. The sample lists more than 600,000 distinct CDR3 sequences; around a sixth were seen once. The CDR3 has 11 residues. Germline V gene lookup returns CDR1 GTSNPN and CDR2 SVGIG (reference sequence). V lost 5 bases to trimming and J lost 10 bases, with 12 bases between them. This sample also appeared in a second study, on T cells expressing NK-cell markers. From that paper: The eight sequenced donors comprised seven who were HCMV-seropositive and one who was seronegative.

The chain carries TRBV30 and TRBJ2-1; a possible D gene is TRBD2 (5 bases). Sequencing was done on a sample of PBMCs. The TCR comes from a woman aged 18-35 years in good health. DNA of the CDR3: TGTGCCTGGGGGCGGAGGTTGGAGCAGTTCTTC. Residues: CAWGRRLEQFF.